The TCR beta chain under discussion was sequenced for a study of graft-versus-host responses after intestinal transplantation. Whole-study context: Multivisceral, liver-intestinal, or isolated intestinal transplants were received by the recipients. Every recipient had anti-thymocyte globulin induction and two to three years of tacrolimus plus steroids. General study results and limits: The marrow of recipients harbored GvH clones, and ileum or blood showed some of them first.

TCRdb's copy holds only in-frame clones and misses some; the assay was immunoSEQ multiplex PCR. The sample consists of approximately 99,000 clones, 85% to 95% of them appearing once. A word on this clone: No antigen is known for it.

This CDR3 contains 18 residues. Trimming pared 2 bases from V and 0 bases from J, leaving 14 bases between. CDR1 is MNHNS, CDR2 SASEGT, per germline. This receptor was identified in a human donor who was the organ donor for an intestinal transplant. The chain employs TRBV6-1 and TRBJ2-6, with D perhaps TRBD1 (5 bases). The sample was unstimulated CD8+ T cells sorted from spleen or lymph node cells, taken before transplant. CDR3 loop: CASSEWVTASSGANVLTF. The CDR3 DNA is TGTGCCAGCAGTGAATGGGTGACAGCGTCCTCTGGGGCCAACGTCCTGACTTTC.